The 28 T cell receptor beta chains in this list originate from one sample, sequenced in a study of shared clonotypes between healthy human individuals. TCRdb keeps only in-frame clones here, not all; method: immunoSEQ multiplex PCR. The data hold under 300,000 clones, with 50% to 80% observed a single time. The sample consisted of memory CD4+ T cells sorted from blood. As for subset: CD45RA-negative fraction. The receptor set was obtained from a man aged 25 to 45 in good health.

Worth noting for this clone: The CDR3 ends on some other residue instead of the conserved phenylalanine or tryptophan, so this is likely a read error. Because the CDR3's place on the DNA is in doubt, the DNA is left out and the CDR3 is given as listed by TCRdb. V usage is TRBV29-1 and J usage is TRBJ1-2. Germline values: CDR1 SQVTM, CDR2 ANQGSEA. Termini included, the CDR3 measures 11 amino acids. The chain's CDR3 is CSVEDVVGTRP.

The rearrangement links TRBV7-9 to TRBJ2-1, with D unclear. CDR3 length: 14 residues. V lost 5 bases and J lost 2, with 10 bases in between. Germline V CDR1 and CDR2: SEHNR, FQNEAQ (reference sequence). CDR3 sequence: CASSPTVAYNEQFF. The CDR3 DNA sequence: TGTGCCAGCAGCCCGACTGTTGCCTACAATGAGCAGTTCTTC. Full variable domain (rest looked up from reference TRBV7-9 and TRBJ2-1): DTGVSQNPRHKITKRGQNVTFRCDPISEHNRLYWYRQTLGQGPEFLTYFQNEAQLEKSRLLSDRFSAERPKGSFSTLEIQRTEQGDSAMYLCASSPTVAYNEQFFGPGTRLTVL.

V is TRBV5-5 and J is TRBJ1-4; a weak D match, TRBD1 (6 bases). V dropped 0 bases and J dropped 6 bases, with 9 bases sitting between them. The CDR3 is made up of 14 amino acids. The V gene's germline CDR1 is SGHKS and CDR2 YYEKEE (reference sequence). The CDR3 reads CASSLATGYEKLFF. CDR3 nucleotides: TGTGCCAGCAGCTTGGCGACAGGATATGAAAAACTGTTTTTT.

This clone was observed a single time. V gene TRBV5-5 combines with J gene TRBJ1-5; 10 bases are shared with TRBD1. V trimming: 4 bases; J trimming: 3 bases; junction bases outside the gene matches: 4. This CDR3 has 15 amino acids. Germline CDR1 and CDR2: SGHKS and YYEKEE (reference sequence). The CDR3 is CASSAGTGDNQPQHF. For the CDR3, the DNA is TGTGCCAGCAGCGCCGGGACAGGGGACAATCAGCCCCAGCATTTT.

This chain uses TRBV5-6 with TRBJ2-7, with 10 bases identical to TRBD2. J lost 6 bases, V lost 5 bases, and 17 bases had no gene match. From germline, CDR1 is SGHDT and CDR2 YYEEEE. This CDR3 region has 17 residues. The CDR3: CASSPLDGASGRREQYF. CDR3 coding DNA: TGTGCCAGCAGTCCACTCGATGGGGCTAGCGGGAGACGCGAGCAGTACTTC.

This chain links TRBV18 with TRBJ1-1; D gene uncertain. CDR1 KGHSH and CDR2 LQKENI come from the germline V gene. Trimming stripped 3 bases from V and 8 bases from J, with 10 bases between. CDR3 size: 12 residues. The DNA for the CDR3 is TGTGCCAGCTCACCCGCGTCCGGGGAAGCTTTCTTT. Translation: CASSPASGEAFF.

This chain links TRBV7-3 with TRBJ2-1, with 12 positions matching TRBD2. This CDR3 spans 16 amino acids. V was pared by 1 base and J by 9 bases, with 7 bases of the junction left unmatched. Per the germline V gene, CDR1 is SGHTA and CDR2 is FQGTGA. CDR3 loop: CASSLMGTSGRREQFF. In DNA form, the CDR3 reads TGTGCCAGCAGCTTAATGGGAACTAGCGGGAGGCGTGAGCAGTTCTTC.

This clone occurred many times. The J gene is TRBJ2-7, the V gene TRBV2, with TRBD1 matching 10 bases. CDR1 SNHLY and CDR2 FYNNEI come from the germline V gene. The V gene end was trimmed by 11 bases and the J gene end by 4 bases; junction bases not matched to a gene: 8. This CDR3 contains 13 residues. CDR3 loop: CASRDRGVYEQYF. CDR3 DNA: TGTGCCTCCCGGGACAGGGGAGTATACGAGCAGTACTTC.

On this clone: A much larger clone lies one base from this, so it may be a read error. J is TRBJ2-1 and V is TRBV28; D gene ambiguous. The CDR3 has 11 amino acids. The germline CDR1 and CDR2 sequences are MDHEN and SYDVKM. V was clipped by 5 bases and J by 4 bases, with 3 bases between them. CDR3 in amino acids: CASSEYNEQFF. The CDR3 nucleotides read TGTGCCAGCAGTGAATACAATGAGCAGTTCTTC.

In this sample, this clone turned up a few times. The chain combines TRBV11-2 with TRBJ1-1; possibly TRBD1 for D (5 bases). Deletions cut 5 bases from V and 5 bases from J, with 15 bases between. CDR1 is SGHAT, CDR2 FQNNGV, per germline. CDR3 length: 14 amino acids. CDR3: CASSPGHGGTEAFF. CDR3 in DNA: TGTGCCAGCAGCCCAGGACACGGGGGGACTGAAGCTTTCTTT.

The DNA of the CDR3 is TGTGCCAGCAGCTTGGTGACCGGGAACTCTGGAAACACCATATATTTT. The encoded protein is CASSLVTGNSGNTIYF. This sequence joins TRBV5-5 and TRBJ1-3; unclear D gene. V gave up 0 bases and J gave up 0 bases, with 10 bases separating them. Germline V gene data show CDR1 as SGHKS and CDR2 as YYEKEE (reference sequence). This CDR3 has 16 amino acids.

The rearrangement joins TRBV5-8 to TRBJ1-4, with TRBD1 matching 9 bases. Losses at the gene ends were 2 bases for V and 5 bases for J; bases not matched to a gene: 1. Germline V gene data show CDR1 as SGHTS and CDR2 as YDEGEE. There are 14 residues in the CDR3. The CDR3 DNA is TGTGCCAGCAGCTTAGGGACAGGGAATGAAAAACTGTTTTTT. Its protein is CASSLGTGNEKLFF. The full variable domain, with the rest looked up from reference TRBV5-8 and TRBJ1-4, is EAGVTQSPTHLIKTRGQQATLRCSPISGHTSVYWYQQALGLGLQFLLWYDEGEERNRGNFPPRFSGRQFPNYSSELNVNALELEDSALYLCASSLGTGNEKLFFGSGTQLSVL.

The J gene is TRBJ1-2, the V gene TRBV6-5, with 7 bases aligning to TRBD1. V trimming: 6 bases; J trimming: 4 bases; junction bases outside the gene matches: 8. The CDR3 totals 14 residues. Germline values: CDR1 MNHEY, CDR2 SVGAGI. The CDR3: CASRTGQSTYGYTF. DNA of the CDR3: TGTGCCAGCAGGACGGGACAGTCGACCTATGGCTACACCTTC.

This clone was picked up a small number of times. This chain joins TRBV4-3 and TRBJ2-1, with D possibly being TRBD1 (5 bases). This CDR3 comprises 15 residues. The V end lost 4 bases, the J end lost 3 bases, and 13 bases lay between the germline ends. Germline V CDR1 and CDR2: LGHNA, YSLEER. DNA of the CDR3: TGCGCCAGCAGCCTACAGGCTTCTAACTACAATGAGCAGTTCTTC. Translating gives CASSLQASNYNEQFF.

The genes are TRBV5-6 and TRBJ1-2; D ambiguous. The germline gives CDR1 SGHDT, CDR2 YYEEEE. CDR3 length: 12 amino acids. With 5 bases removed from V and 2 bases from J, the gap between germline ends came to 7 bases. CDR3 sequence reads: CASRSENYGYTF. CDR3 bases: TGTGCCAGCAGATCTGAGAACTATGGCTACACCTTC.

In DNA form, the CDR3 reads TGTGCCAGCAGCTTAACCGCGCTAGCGGGAGGGACGAATGAGCAGTTCTTC. It specifies CASSLTALAGGTNEQFF. The rearrangement links TRBV7-3 to TRBJ2-1; 12 nucleotides line up with TRBD2. V dropped 0 bases and J dropped 7; count of bases not matched to a gene: 7. Germline V lookup: CDR1 SGHTA, CDR2 FQGTGA. The CDR3 spans 17 residues. Full variable domain (outside the CDR3, taken from reference TRBV7-3 and TRBJ2-1): GAGVSQTPSNKVTEKGKYVELRCDPISGHTALYWYRQSLGQGPEFLIYFQGTGAADDSGLPNDRFFAVRPEGSVSTLKIQRTERGDSAVYLCASSLTALAGGTNEQFFGPGTRLTVL.

The chain recombines TRBV15 with TRBJ2-3; 10 nucleotides agree with TRBD2. CDR3 size: 19 residues. V dropped 5 bases and J dropped 2; count of bases not matched to a gene: 16. Germline CDR1 reads LNHNV; CDR2 reads YYDKDF (reference sequence). The CDR3 DNA is TGTGCCACCAGCGGAGGTGGACGAGGAGCGGGAGGGGTCACAGATACGCAGTATTTT. Protein sequence: CATSGGGRGAGGVTDTQYF. The entire variable domain, with the rest obtained from reference TRBV15 and TRBJ2-3, is as follows: DAMVIQNPRYQVTQFGKPVTLSCSQTLNHNVMYWYQQKSSQAPKLLFHYYDKDFNNEADTPDNFQSRRPNTSFCFLDIRSPGLGDTAMYLCATSGGGRGAGGVTDTQYFGPGTRLTVL.

This rearrangement joins TRBV19 to TRBJ2-1, with 13 bases identical to TRBD2. The CDR3 consists of 19 residues. J was trimmed by 10 bases and V by 5 bases; bases with no gene match: 20. Germline values: CDR1 LNHDA, CDR2 SQIVND (reference sequence). CDR3 sequence (DNA): TGTGCCAGTAGTCAGGGGACTAGCGGGATTAGAACAGTTATGAGGGAGCAGTTCTTC. This sequence encodes CASSQGTSGIRTVMREQFF.

V gene TRBV6-1 combines with J gene TRBJ2-7, with a weak D call TRBD2 (6 bases). Trimming stripped 2 bases from V and 2 bases from J, with 19 bases between. Germline values: CDR1 MNHNS, CDR2 SASEGT. The CDR3 is made up of 17 amino acids. CDR3 DNA sequence: TGTGCCAGCAGTGAACCACTAACCGGGAGAATCACCTACGAGCAGTACTTC. This codes for CASSEPLTGRITYEQYF.

The gene calls are TRBV6-6 and TRBJ2-7; D possibly corresponds to TRBD2 (5 bases). Germline assignment: CDR1 MNHNY and CDR2 SVGAGI (reference sequence). This CDR3 is built from 15 residues. The V gene lost 3 bases and the J gene lost 0 bases, with 12 bases spanning the gap. The CDR3 reads CASSYSRESSYEQYF. The CDR3 bases are TGTGCCAGCAGTTATTCGAGGGAGAGCTCCTACGAGCAGTACTTC.

The chain carries TRBV27 and TRBJ2-2; 11 positions agree with TRBD2. Germline V gene sequence: CDR1 MNHEY, CDR2 SMNVEV (reference sequence). The CDR3 has 17 residues. V lost 5 bases, J lost 6 bases, and 11 bases stayed unmatched. CDR3 region: CASSPLAGGPIAGELFF. The CDR3 nucleotides are TGTGCCAGCAGTCCCTTAGCGGGAGGGCCCATCGCCGGGGAGCTGTTTTTT.

This clone was seen only once. This sequence joins TRBV4-3 and TRBJ1-3; D perhaps matches TRBD1 (5 bases). This CDR3 has 13 residues. Germline assignment: CDR1 LGHNA and CDR2 YSLEER. The V end was cut by 5 bases, the J end by 7 bases, with 12 bases between. The CDR3, as DNA: TGCGCCAGCAGCGAGGGACCCTCGAACACCATATATTTT. It is translated as CASSEGPSNTIYF.

The chain uses TRBV6-5 and TRBJ1-5, with a tentative D call TRBD1 (5 bases). The ends were cut back, 6 bases at V and 0 bases at J, with 12 bases in the middle. Germline V gene lookup returns CDR1 MNHEY and CDR2 SVGAGI. The CDR3 totals 15 residues. In nucleotides, the CDR3 is TGTGCCAGCAGGCGGGGCACTGGTAGCAATCAGCCCCAGCATTTT. This sequence encodes CASRRGTGSNQPQHF.

The CDR3 nucleotides read TGCGCCAGCAGCCCACAGGGAAGCGGGGGTACTGAAGCTTTCTTT. This codes for CASSPQGSGGTEAFF. The chain links TRBV4-1 to TRBJ1-1; perhaps TRBD1 as D (6 bases). The CDR3 totals 15 residues. V gave up 4 bases and J gave up 5 bases, with 17 bases separating them. Germline lookup yields CDR1 MGHRA and CDR2 YSYEKL.

A remark on this clone: The same CDR3 can be traced to other DNA sequences in this sample. J is TRBJ2-5 and V is TRBV2; D not certain. Trimming left V 4 bases short and J 2 bases short, with 5 bases between. Germline loops: CDR1 SNHLY, CDR2 FYNNEI. CDR3 size: 12 residues. The DNA of the CDR3 is TGTGCCAGCAGTGCGCTTCAAGAGACCCAGTACTTC. Protein sequence: CASSALQETQYF.

The chain uses TRBV7-7 and TRBJ2-5; D not certain. Germline V gene sequence: CDR1 SSHAT, CDR2 FNYEAQ (reference sequence). V lost 3 bases and J 9 bases, leaving 11 bases between the germline ends. CDR3 length equals 12 residues. CDR3 nucleotide sequence: TGTGCCAGCAGCTTTCGCCTATGGTCCCAGTACTTC. Amino acid sequence: CASSFRLWSQYF.

Only a few counts were recorded for this clone. The V call is TRBV5-4, the J call TRBJ2-7; TRBD2 matches 10 bases. The CDR3 length is 16 residues. Germline CDR1 SGHNT, CDR2 YYREEE (reference sequence). V gave up 2 bases and J gave up 5 bases; unmatched junction bases: 10. The CDR3 protein is CASSLGSGRFMDEQYF. CDR3 nucleotides: TGTGCCAGCAGCTTAGGTAGCGGGAGGTTTATGGACGAGCAGTACTTC.

V and J are TRBV30 and TRBJ2-3; D not resolved. The germline V and J ends were trimmed by 0 bases and 0 bases, with 13 bases remaining between them. Germline CDR1 reads GTSNPN; CDR2 reads SVGIG (reference sequence). The CDR3 runs to 16 residues. The CDR3 nucleotides read TGTGCCTGGAGTGTAGGCCGGCAAACTAGCACAGATACGCAGTATTTT. Its protein is CAWSVGRQTSTDTQYF.